This TCR beta chain was recovered during a study of blood T cell repertoires in COVID-19. The repertoire was sequenced with immunoSEQ multiplex PCR; TCRdb's copy has only in-frame clones and lacks some. This table has fewer than 200,000 clones, 80% to 90% appearing once. This CDR3 has 13 residues. With 7 bases clipped from V and 8 bases from J, the junction kept 5 bases outside the gene matches. Germline-derived CDR1 and CDR2 are SQVTM and ANQGSEA. The sequencing input was peripheral blood. This receptor was taken from a man aged 50 to 59 with active or convalescent COVID-19. The chain recombines TRBV29-1 with TRBJ2-4, with 13 bases that match TRBD2. The CDR3 is CSAGTSGKDIQYF. The CDR3, as DNA: TGCAGCGCAGGGACTAGCGGGAAGGACATTCAGTACTTC.